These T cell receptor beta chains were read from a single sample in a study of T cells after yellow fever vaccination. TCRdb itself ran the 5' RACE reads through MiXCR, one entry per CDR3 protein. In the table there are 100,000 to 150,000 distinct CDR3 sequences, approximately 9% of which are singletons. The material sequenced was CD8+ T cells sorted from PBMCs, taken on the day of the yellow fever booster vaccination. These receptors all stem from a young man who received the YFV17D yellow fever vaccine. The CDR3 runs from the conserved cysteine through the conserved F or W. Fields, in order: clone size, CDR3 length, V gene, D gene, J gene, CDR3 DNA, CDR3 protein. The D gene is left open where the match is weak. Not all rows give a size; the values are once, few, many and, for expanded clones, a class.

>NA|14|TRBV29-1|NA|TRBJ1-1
TGCAGCGTTTACAGGCAGGGCATGAACACTGAAGCTTTCTTT
CSVYRQGMNTEAFF
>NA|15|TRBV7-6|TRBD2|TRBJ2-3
TGTGCCAGCAGCTTAGACGCGGGGGAGGGAGATACGCAGTATTTT
CASSLDAGEGDTQYF
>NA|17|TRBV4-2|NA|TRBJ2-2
TGTGCCAGCAGCCAAGAGGACTGGGTCGGGAACACCGGGGAGCTGTTTTTT
CASSQEDWVGNTGELFF
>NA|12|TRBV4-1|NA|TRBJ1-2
TGCGCCAGCAGGGGGGGAACGTATGGCTACACCTTC
CASRGGTYGYTF
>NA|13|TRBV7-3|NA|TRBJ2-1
TGTGCCAGCAGCTTAACGGGGTTTAATGAGCAGTTCTTC
CASSLTGFNEQFF
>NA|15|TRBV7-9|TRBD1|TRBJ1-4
TGTGCCAGCAGCGGACGGACAGGGGCTAATGAAAAACTGTTTTTT
CASSGRTGANEKLFF
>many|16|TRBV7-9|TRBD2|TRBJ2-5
TGTGCCAGCAGCTTCCCCGGACTAGCGGGGGCCGAGACCCAGTACTTC
CASSFPGLAGAETQYF
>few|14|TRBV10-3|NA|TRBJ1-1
TGTGCCATCAGTGATCAGGGAGTTGGCACTGAAGCTTTCTTT
CAISDQGVGTEAFF
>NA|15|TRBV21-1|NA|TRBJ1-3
TGTGCCAGCAGCAAAGCCGCCAGGGTTGGAAACACCATATATTTT
CASSKAARVGNTIYF
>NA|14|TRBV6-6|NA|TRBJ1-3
TGTGCCAGCAGTTACTTGAGTTCTGGAAACACCATATATTTT
CASSYLSSGNTIYF
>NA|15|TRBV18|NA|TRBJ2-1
TGTGCCAGCTCACTACCGGGAGACACCTACAATGAGCAGTTCTTC
CASSLPGDTYNEQFF
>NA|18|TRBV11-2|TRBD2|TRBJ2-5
TGTGCCAGCAGCTTAGGACTAGCGGGGGGCCACCTGGCGGAGACCCAGTACTTC
CASSLGLAGGHLAETQYF
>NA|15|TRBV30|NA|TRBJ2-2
TGTGCCTGGAGTAGGGGGACGGAGAACACCGGGGAGCTGTTTTTT
CAWSRGTENTGELFF
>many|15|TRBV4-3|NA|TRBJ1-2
TGCGCCAGCAGCCAATGGGGCTATCCCACCTATGGCTACACCTTC
CASSQWGYPTYGYTF
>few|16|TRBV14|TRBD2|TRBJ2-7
TGTGCCAGCAGTCAAGATGTAGGACTAGGTGCCAACGAGCAGTACTTC
CASSQDVGLGANEQYF
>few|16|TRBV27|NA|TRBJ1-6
TGTGCCAGCAGTTCAGGGGCGAGCTCCTATAATTCACCCCTCCACTTT
CASSSGASSYNSPLHF
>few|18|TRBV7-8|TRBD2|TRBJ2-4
TGTGCCAGCAGCTTAGCTAGCGGGGGGGCCCCAGCCAAAAACATTCAGTACTTC
CASSLASGGAPAKNIQYF
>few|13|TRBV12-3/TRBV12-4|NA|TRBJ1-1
TGTGCCAGCAGTTTCGGGGGTTGGACTGAAGCTTTCTTT
CASSFGGWTEAFF
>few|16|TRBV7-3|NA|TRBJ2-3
TGTGCCAGCAGCTCCATCGGGGTGACTAACACAGATACGCAGTATTTT
CASSSIGVTNTDTQYF
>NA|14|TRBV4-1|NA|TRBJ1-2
TGCGCCAGCAGCCAAAATTATTGGGGGCGCGGCTACACCTTC
CASSQNYWGRGYTF
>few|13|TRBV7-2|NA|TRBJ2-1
TGTGCCAGCACCTTTCTATCCCTGCGAGAGCAGTTCTTC
CASTFLSLREQFF
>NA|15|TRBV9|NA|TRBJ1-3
TGTGCCAGCAGCGCTTCCGGGACTGTAGGAAACACCATATATTTT
CASSASGTVGNTIYF
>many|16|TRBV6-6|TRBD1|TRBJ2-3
TGTGCCAGCAGTTACTTTCACAGGGGGGGCACAGATACGCAGTATTTT
CASSYFHRGGTDTQYF
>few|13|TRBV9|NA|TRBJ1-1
TGTGCCAGCAGCGTAGGCGGGCACACTGAAGCTTTCTTT
CASSVGGHTEAFF